The clone carrying this T cell receptor (beta chain) was observed a handful of times. The target antigen is unknown. Primers included in the PCR were 60 Vbeta and 13 Jbeta primers. TCRdb's table, derived via immunoSEQ multiplex PCR, lists solely in-frame clones and lacks some. This table has fewer than 150,000 clones, about 73% appearing once. CDR1 and CDR2 (germline): SQVTM, ANQGSEA. CDR3 length equals 15 residues. Trimming shortened V by 0 bases and J by 0 bases, and 6 bases separated the two germline ends. The data are from a study of cytomegalovirus exposure and HLA in healthy donors. Study-wide context: The Caucasian-associated ancestry cluster contained approximately 81% of the approximately 400 genotyped donors. Overall study results and limits: The authors later linked a missense DCLRE1C variant to TCR beta V- and J-gene trimming. Among TCR sequences, most were rare, though some public TCRs appeared in many donors. Sequencing likely caused a cluster of highly shared sequence variants.

V and J are TRBV29-1 and TRBJ2-6; D is unclear. The sequenced sample consisted of PBMCs. The sequence derives from a woman aged 35 to 49 in good health and CMV-seropositive. The CDR3 nucleotides are TGCAGCGTTGAAGATAACAACTCTGGGGCCAACGTCCTGACTTTC. The encoded protein is CSVEDNNSGANVLTF.